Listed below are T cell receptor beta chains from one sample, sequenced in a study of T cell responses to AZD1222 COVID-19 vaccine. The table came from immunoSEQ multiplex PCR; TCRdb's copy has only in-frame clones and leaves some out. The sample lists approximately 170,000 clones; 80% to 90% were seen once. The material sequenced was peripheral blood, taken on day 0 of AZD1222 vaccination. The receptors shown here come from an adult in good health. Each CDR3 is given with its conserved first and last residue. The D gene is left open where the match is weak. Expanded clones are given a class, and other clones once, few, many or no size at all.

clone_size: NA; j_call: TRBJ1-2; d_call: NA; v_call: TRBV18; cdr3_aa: CASSQSDVFNGYTF; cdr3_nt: TGTGCCAGCTCACAATCGGATGTATTTAATGGCTACACCTTC
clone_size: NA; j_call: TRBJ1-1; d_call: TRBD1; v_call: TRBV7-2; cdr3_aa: CASSLVETGEAFF; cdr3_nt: TGTGCCAGCAGCTTAGTTGAGACAGGGGAAGCTTTCTTT
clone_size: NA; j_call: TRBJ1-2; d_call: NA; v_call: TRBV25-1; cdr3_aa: CASSEKKDPYGYTF; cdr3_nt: TGTGCCAGCAGTGAAAAAAAGGACCCCTATGGCTACACCTTC
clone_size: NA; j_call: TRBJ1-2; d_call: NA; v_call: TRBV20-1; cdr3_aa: CSARGAYGYTF; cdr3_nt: TGCAGTGCTAGGGGAGCCTATGGCTACACCTTC
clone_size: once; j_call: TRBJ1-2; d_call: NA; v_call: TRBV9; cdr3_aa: CASSVDQGGYGYTF; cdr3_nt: TGTGCCAGCAGCGTAGACCAGGGTGGCTATGGCTACACCTTC
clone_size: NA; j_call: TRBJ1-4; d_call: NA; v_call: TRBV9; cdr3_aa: CASSESQGREKLFF; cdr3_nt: TGTGCCAGCAGCGAGAGTCAGGGACGTGAAAAACTGTTTTTT
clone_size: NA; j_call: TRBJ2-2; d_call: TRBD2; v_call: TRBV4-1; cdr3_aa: CASSTRGDPLGELFF; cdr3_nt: TGCGCCAGCAGCACCCGGGGGGACCCCCTCGGGGAGCTGTTTTTT
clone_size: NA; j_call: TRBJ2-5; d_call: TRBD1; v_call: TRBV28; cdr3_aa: CASRPSWTGAQETQYF; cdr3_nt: TGTGCCAGCAGACCCAGCTGGACAGGCGCGCAAGAGACCCAGTACTTC
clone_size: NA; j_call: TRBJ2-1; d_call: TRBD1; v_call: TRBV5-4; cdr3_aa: CASSPPAPRGNEQFF; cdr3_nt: TGTGCCAGCAGCCCCCCTGCTCCCAGGGGGAATGAGCAGTTCTTC
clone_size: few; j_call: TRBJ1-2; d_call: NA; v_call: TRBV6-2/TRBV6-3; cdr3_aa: CASSFRDRLVYTF; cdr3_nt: TGTGCCAGCAGTTTTCGGGACCGCTTAGTCTACACCTTC
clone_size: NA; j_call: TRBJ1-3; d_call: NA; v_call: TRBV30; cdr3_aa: CAWSARGRPLSGNTIYF; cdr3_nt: TGTGCCTGGAGCGCCCGGGGGCGCCCCCTCTCTGGAAACACCATATATTTT
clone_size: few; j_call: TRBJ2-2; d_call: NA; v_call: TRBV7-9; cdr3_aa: CASSLDSTGELFF; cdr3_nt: TGTGCCAGCAGCTTAGATAGCACCGGGGAGCTGTTTTTT
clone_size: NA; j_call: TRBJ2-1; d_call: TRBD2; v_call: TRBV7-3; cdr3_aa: CASSLGTSGGVNEQFF; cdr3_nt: TGTGCCAGCAGCTTAGGGACTAGCGGGGGTGTCAATGAGCAGTTCTTC
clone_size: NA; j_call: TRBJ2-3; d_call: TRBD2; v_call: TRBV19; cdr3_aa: CAVAGDTDTQYF; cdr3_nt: TGTGCCGTAGCGGGGGACACAGATACGCAGTATTTT
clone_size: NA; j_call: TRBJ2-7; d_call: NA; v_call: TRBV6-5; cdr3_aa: CASSYSPGVSYEQYF; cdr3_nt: TGTGCCAGCAGTTACTCGCCGGGAGTTTCCTACGAGCAGTACTTC
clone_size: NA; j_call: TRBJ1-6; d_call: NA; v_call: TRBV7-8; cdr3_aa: CASRSRTESPLHF; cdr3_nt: TGTGCCAGCAGATCTAGGACAGAATCACCCCTCCACTTT
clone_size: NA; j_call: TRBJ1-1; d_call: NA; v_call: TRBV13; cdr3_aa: CASSLAGGTEAFF; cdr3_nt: TGTGCCAGCAGCTTAGCGGGGGGCACTGAAGCTTTCTTT
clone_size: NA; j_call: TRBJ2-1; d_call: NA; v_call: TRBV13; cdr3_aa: CASSSNRWGVIDNEQFF; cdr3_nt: TGTGCCAGCAGCTCAAACCGTTGGGGGGTAATCGACAATGAGCAGTTCTTC
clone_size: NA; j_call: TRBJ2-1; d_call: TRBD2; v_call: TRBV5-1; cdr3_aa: CASSLSSGVYNEQFF; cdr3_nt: TGCGCCAGCAGCTTGAGTAGCGGGGTCTACAATGAGCAGTTCTTC
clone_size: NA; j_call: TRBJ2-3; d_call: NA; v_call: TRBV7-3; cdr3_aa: CASSARRGAPDTQYF; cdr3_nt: TGTGCCAGCAGCGCGAGGAGGGGGGCCCCAGATACGCAGTATTTT
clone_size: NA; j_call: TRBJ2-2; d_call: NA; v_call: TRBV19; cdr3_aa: CASSIWQTNTGELFF; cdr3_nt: TGTGCCAGTAGTATCTGGCAAACGAACACCGGGGAGCTGTTTTTT
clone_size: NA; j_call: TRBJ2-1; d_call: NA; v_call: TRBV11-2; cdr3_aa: CASSLGWSLNEQFF; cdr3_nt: TGTGCCAGCAGCTTAGGTTGGTCCCTTAATGAGCAGTTCTTC
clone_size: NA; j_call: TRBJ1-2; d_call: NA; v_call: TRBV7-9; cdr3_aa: CASSLPGLLNYGYTF; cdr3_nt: TGTGCCAGCAGCTTACCGGGCCTCCTTAACTATGGCTACACCTTC
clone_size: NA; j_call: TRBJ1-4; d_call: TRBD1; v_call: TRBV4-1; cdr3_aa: CASSPTGSNEKLFF; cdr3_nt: TGCGCCAGCAGCCCGACAGGGAGTAATGAAAAACTGTTTTTT
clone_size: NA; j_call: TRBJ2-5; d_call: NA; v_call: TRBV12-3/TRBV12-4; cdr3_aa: CASSFSGTQYF; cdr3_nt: TGTGCCAGCAGTTTTTCTGGAACCCAGTACTTC
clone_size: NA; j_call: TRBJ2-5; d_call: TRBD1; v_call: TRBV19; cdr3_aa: CASSPRTGIETQYF; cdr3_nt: TGTGCCAGTAGTCCACGGACAGGGATAGAGACCCAGTACTTC
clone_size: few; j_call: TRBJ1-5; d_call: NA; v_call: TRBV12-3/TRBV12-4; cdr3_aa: CASARGGNQPQHF; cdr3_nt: TGTGCCAGCGCGAGAGGGGGCAATCAGCCCCAGCATTTT
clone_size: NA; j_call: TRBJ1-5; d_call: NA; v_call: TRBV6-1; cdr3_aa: CASSEIPTGGYQPQHF; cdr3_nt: TGTGCCAGCAGTGAAATACCCACCGGGGGGTATCAGCCCCAGCATTTT
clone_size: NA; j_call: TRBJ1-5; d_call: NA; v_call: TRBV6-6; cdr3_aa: CASSQAVSNQPQHF; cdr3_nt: TGTGCCAGCAGTCAGGCGGTTAGCAATCAGCCCCAGCATTTT
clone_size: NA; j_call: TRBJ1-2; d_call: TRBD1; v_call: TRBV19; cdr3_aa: CASSMDRDGGASYTF; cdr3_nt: TGTGCCAGTAGTATGGACAGGGATGGTGGCGCGAGCTACACCTTC
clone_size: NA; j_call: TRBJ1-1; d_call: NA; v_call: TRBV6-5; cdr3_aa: CASKATENTEAFF; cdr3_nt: TGTGCCAGCAAAGCGACAGAGAACACTGAAGCTTTCTTT
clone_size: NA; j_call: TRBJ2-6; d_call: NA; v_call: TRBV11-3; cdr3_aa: CASSLDSRTASGANVLTF; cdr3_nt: TGTGCCAGCAGCTTAGACTCGCGGACGGCCTCTGGGGCCAACGTCCTGACTTTC
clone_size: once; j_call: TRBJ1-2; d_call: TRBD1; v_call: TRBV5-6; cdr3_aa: CASSTGQGNYGYTF; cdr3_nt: TGTGCCAGCAGTACCGGACAGGGTAACTATGGCTACACCTTC
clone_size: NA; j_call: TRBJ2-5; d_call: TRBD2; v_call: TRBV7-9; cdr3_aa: CASRPTGGARETQYF; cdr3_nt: TGTGCCAGCAGGCCAACCGGGGGGGCACGAGAGACCCAGTACTTC
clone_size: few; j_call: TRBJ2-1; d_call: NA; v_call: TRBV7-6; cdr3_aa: CASSLEHTGLLYNEQFF; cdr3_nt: TGTGCCAGCAGCTTAGAGCATACAGGGCTTCTTTACAATGAGCAGTTCTTC
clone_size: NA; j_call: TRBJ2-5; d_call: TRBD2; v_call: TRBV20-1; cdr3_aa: CSASRGNAGGLGAQYF; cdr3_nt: TGCAGTGCGAGTAGAGGAAATGCGGGGGGGCTTGGGGCCCAGTACTTC
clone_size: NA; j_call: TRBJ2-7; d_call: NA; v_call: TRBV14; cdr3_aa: CASSQDYSSYEQYF; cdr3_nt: TGTGCCAGCAGCCAAGATTACAGCTCCTACGAGCAGTACTTC
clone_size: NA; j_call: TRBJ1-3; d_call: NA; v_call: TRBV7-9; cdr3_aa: CASSLRGSGNTIYF; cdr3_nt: TGTGCCAGCAGCCTCAGGGGATCTGGAAACACCATATATTTT
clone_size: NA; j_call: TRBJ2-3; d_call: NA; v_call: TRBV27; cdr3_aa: CASSLVHTDTQYF; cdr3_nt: TGTGCCAGCAGTTTGGTACACACAGATACGCAGTATTTT
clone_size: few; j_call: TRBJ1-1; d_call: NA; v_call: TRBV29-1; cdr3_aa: CSPKLGANTEAFF; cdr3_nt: TGCAGCCCAAAATTAGGAGCGAACACTGAAGCTTTCTTT
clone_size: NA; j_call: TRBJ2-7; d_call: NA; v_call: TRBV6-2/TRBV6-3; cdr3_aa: CASSSGVGEQYF; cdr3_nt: TGTGCCAGCAGTTCAGGGGTTGGCGAGCAGTACTTC
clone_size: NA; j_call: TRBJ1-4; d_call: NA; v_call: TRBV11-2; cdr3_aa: CASSLGQGDEKLFF; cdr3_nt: TGTGCCAGCAGCTTAGGGCAAGGCGATGAAAAACTGTTTTTT
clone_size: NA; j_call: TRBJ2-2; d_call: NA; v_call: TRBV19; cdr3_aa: CASSTGSWGVEGTGELFF; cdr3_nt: TGTGCCAGTAGTACTGGATCTTGGGGAGTCGAGGGGACCGGGGAGCTGTTTTTT
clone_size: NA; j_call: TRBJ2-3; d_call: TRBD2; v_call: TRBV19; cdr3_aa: CASSVLAGASTDTQYF; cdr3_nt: TGTGCCAGTAGTGTCCTAGCGGGGGCTAGCACAGATACGCAGTATTTT
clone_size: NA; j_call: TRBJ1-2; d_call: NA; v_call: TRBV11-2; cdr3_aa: CASSLDGQYGYTF; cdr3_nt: TGTGCCAGCAGCTTAGATGGGCAGTATGGCTACACCTTC
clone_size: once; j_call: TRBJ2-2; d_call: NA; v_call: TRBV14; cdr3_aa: CASSQGPLAGELFF; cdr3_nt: TGTGCCAGCAGCCAAGGACCCCTGGCCGGGGAGCTGTTTTTT
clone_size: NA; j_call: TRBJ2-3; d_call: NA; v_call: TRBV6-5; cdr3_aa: CASSPRTSTDTQYF; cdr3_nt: TGTGCCAGCAGTCCAAGGACTAGCACAGATACGCAGTATTTT
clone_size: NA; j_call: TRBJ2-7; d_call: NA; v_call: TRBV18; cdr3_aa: CASSPSGGYEQYF; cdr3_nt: TGTGCCAGCTCACCAAGCGGAGGTTACGAGCAGTACTTC
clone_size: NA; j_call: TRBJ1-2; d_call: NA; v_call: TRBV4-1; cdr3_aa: CASSLGLDSYGYTF; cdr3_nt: TGCGCCAGCAGCCTTGGTTTGGACAGCTATGGCTACACCTTC
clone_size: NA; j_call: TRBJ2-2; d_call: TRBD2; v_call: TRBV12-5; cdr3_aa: CASGLLERGQNTGELFF; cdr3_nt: TGTGCTAGTGGTTTGTTGGAGCGGGGCCAGAACACCGGGGAGCTGTTTTTT
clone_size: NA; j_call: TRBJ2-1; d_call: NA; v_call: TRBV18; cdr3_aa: CASSPSRNGYNEQFF; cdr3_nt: TGTGCCAGCTCACCATCCCGAAATGGATACAATGAGCAGTTCTTC
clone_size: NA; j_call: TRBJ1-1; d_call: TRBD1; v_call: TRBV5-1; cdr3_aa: CASSSNQGGMNTEAFF; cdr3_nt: TGCGCCAGCAGCTCGAACCAGGGGGGGATGAACACTGAAGCTTTCTTT
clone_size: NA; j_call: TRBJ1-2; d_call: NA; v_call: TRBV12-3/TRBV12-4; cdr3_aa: CASSFWGDYGYTF; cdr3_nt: TGTGCCAGCAGTTTTTGGGGCGACTATGGCTACACCTTC
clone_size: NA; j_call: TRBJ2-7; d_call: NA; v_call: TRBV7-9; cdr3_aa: CASSTAGVGYEQYF; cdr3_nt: TGTGCCAGCAGCACTGCAGGGGTTGGCTACGAGCAGTACTTC
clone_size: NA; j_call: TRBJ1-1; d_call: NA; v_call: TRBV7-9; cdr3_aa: CASSLEIAAEAFF; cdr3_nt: TGTGCCAGCAGCTTAGAGATCGCGGCTGAAGCTTTCTTT
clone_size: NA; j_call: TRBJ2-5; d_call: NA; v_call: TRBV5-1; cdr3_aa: CASSLSQGNSETQYF; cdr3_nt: TGCGCCAGCAGCTTGTCGCAGGGTAATTCGGAGACCCAGTACTTC